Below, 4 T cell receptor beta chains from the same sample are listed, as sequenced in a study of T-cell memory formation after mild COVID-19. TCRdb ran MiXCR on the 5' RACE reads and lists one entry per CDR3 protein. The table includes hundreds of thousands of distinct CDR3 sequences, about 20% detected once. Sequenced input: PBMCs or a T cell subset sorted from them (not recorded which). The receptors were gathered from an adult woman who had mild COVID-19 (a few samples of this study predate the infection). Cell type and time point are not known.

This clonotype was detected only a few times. In DNA form, the CDR3 reads TGTGCCAGCAGTCCACGCCCGGGACTAGCGAACGGGGAGCTGTTTTTT. It is translated as CASSPRPGLANGELFF. This sequence joins TRBV27 and TRBJ2-2; 10 nucleotides agree with TRBD2. The CDR3 is made up of 16 amino acids. From germline, CDR1 is MNHEY and CDR2 SMNVEV (reference sequence). V was pared by 5 bases and J by 7 bases, with 10 bases of the junction left unmatched.

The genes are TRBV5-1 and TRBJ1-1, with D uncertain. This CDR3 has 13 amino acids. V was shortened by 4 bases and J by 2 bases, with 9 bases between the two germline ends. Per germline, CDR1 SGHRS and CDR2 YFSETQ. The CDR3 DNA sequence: TGCGCCAGCAGCGGGGTCCCTAACACTGAAGCTTTCTTT. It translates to CASSGVPNTEAFF.

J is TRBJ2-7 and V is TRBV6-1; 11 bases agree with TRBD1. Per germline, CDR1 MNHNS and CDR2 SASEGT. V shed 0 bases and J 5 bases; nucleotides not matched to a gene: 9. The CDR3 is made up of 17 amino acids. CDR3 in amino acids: CASSEAYTGQGGHEQYF. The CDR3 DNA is TGTGCCAGCAGTGAAGCGTACACGGGACAGGGGGGGCACGAGCAGTACTTC.

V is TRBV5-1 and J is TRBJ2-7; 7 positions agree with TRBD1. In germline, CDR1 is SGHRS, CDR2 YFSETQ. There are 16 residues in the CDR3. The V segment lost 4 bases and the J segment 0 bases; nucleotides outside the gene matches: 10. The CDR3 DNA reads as TGCGCCAGCAGCGGGCGGACAGGCCTGAGCTCCTACGAGCAGTACTTC. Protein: CASSGRTGLSSYEQYF.